Following are 32 T cell receptor beta chains from one sample sequenced in a study of shared clonotypes between healthy human individuals. Assay: immunoSEQ multiplex PCR; the TCRdb copy retains only in-frame clones and omits some. Among over 700,000 clones, 55% to 80% were seen once, and the ten largest hold approximately 1.7%. Sequencing was done on a sample of memory CD4+ T cells sorted from blood. The sample's subset: CD45RA-negative fraction. All receptors come from a young woman in good health.

The chain carries TRBV30 and TRBJ2-1, with TRBD2 identical over 10 bases. CDR1 and CDR2 from the germline V gene are GTSNPN and SVGIG (reference sequence). The CDR3 is 14 residues long. J lost 6 bases, V lost 5 bases, and 7 bases had no gene match. CDR3 sequence (DNA): TGTGCCTGGGATGAGCGGGAGGGGTTCAATGAGCAGTTCTTC. It yields the protein CAWDEREGFNEQFF.

V and J are TRBV7-9 and TRBJ2-1, with 9 bases matching TRBD2. Looked up from germline, CDR1 is SEHNR and CDR2 is FQNEAQ (reference sequence). J was trimmed by 8 bases and V by 1 base; bases with no gene match: 9. The CDR3 length is 16 residues. The CDR3 region has the DNA TGTGCCAGCAGCTTAGTGGAGACTAGCGGCGGCGATGAGCAGTTCTTC. This codes for CASSLVETSGGDEQFF.

The CDR3 spells CASSFRSETQYF. The CDR3 region has the DNA TGCGCCAGCAGCTTTAGATCGGAGACCCAGTACTTC. V gene TRBV5-1 combines with J gene TRBJ2-5; D is unclear. The germline V gene encodes CDR1 SGHRS and CDR2 YFSETQ. This CDR3 is 12 amino acids long. V lost 2 bases, J lost 5 bases, and 7 bases lay in between.

The chain couples TRBV7-6 to TRBJ1-2; TRBD1 matches 8 bases. This CDR3 comprises 15 residues. Germline assignment: CDR1 SGHVS and CDR2 FNYEAQ. V lost 5 bases to trimming and J lost 1 base; unmatched junction nucleotides: 6. The CDR3 bases are TGTGCCAGCAGCCCCTGGACAGGGATTAACTATGGCTACACCTTC. It encodes CASSPWTGINYGYTF.

The chain employs TRBV19 and TRBJ2-7; TRBD1 aligns across 7 bases. CDR3 length: 14 residues. The ends lost 4 bases at V and 6 bases at J; junction bases unmatched: 9. Germline CDR1 and CDR2: LNHDA and SQIVND (reference sequence). The CDR3 loop reads CASSTIRQGGEQYF. DNA for the CDR3: TGTGCCAGTAGTACGATCCGACAGGGCGGCGAGCAGTACTTC.

The gene calls are TRBV2 and TRBJ1-2, with TRBD1 as a possible D gene (5 bases). V shed 5 bases and J shed 2 bases, with 15 bases lying between them. From germline, CDR1 is SNHLY and CDR2 FYNNEI. The CDR3 has 15 residues. CDR3: CASSPSGAGNYGYTF. In nucleotides, the CDR3 is TGTGCCAGCAGTCCAAGCGGGGCAGGAAACTATGGCTACACCTTC.

The chain uses TRBV19 and TRBJ2-7, with 9 bases fitting TRBD1. V lost 6 bases to trimming and J lost 2 bases; unmatched junction nucleotides: 8. The CDR3 contains 15 residues. The germline CDR1 and CDR2 sequences are LNHDA and SQIVND (reference sequence). CDR3 residues: CASRNTGTGPYEQYF. In nucleotides, the CDR3 is TGTGCCAGTAGAAACACCGGGACAGGGCCCTACGAGCAGTACTTC.

A note on this clone: Other DNA sequences in this specimen translate into the identical CDR3. This chain joins TRBV4-1 and TRBJ2-7; 7 bases are shared with TRBD2. The junction had 7 bases not matched to a gene; V was cut back by 1 base and J by 4 bases. The CDR3 totals 15 residues. Germline CDR1 reads MGHRA; CDR2 reads YSYEKL. Here the CDR3 DNA reads TGCGCCAGCAGCCAAGGTCCGGGACTAACATACGAGCAGTACTTC. Protein product: CASSQGPGLTYEQYF.

The rearrangement joins TRBV15 to TRBJ1-2; unclear D gene. With 0 bases removed from V and 4 bases from J, the gap between germline ends came to 18 bases. Germline CDR1 LNHNV, CDR2 YYDKDF (reference sequence). The CDR3 sequence is 17 residues long. For the CDR3, the DNA is TGTGCCACCAGCAGAGACGTATACACTGGGCGCCTCTATGGCTACACCTTC. Encoded protein: CATSRDVYTGRLYGYTF. Based on the CDR3 plus reference TRBV15 and TRBJ1-2, the full variable domain is DAMVIQNPRYQVTQFGKPVTLSCSQTLNHNVMYWYQQKSSQAPKLLFHYYDKDFNNEADTPDNFQSRRPNTSFCFLDIRSPGLGDTAMYLCATSRDVYTGRLYGYTFGSGTRLTVV.

This chain links TRBV18 with TRBJ1-4; D is unclear. Trimming left V 3 bases short and J 0 bases short, with 14 bases between. Germline-derived CDR1 and CDR2 are KGHSH and LQKENI. CDR3 size: 17 residues. The CDR3 loop is CASSPGIPIATNEKLFF. The CDR3 DNA is TGTGCCAGCTCACCGGGAATCCCGATTGCAACTAATGAAAAACTGTTTTTT.

J is TRBJ2-5 and V is TRBV9, with 11 bases fitting TRBD2. The CDR3 is 16 residues long. CDR1 SGDLS and CDR2 YYNGEE come from the germline V gene. V gave up 2 bases and J gave up 2 bases; unmatched junction bases: 5. The CDR3 sequence is CASSVGTSGIQETQYF. The CDR3 DNA reads TGTGCCAGCAGCGTCGGGACTAGCGGAATTCAAGAGACCCAGTACTTC.

This chain uses TRBV30 with TRBJ1-6, with D uncertain. Trimming shortened V by 4 bases and J by 6 bases, and 10 bases separated the two germline ends. Looked up from germline, CDR1 is GTSNPN and CDR2 is SVGIG (reference sequence). CDR3 length: 13 amino acids. The CDR3 sequence: CAWNVIANSPLHF. The CDR3 nucleotides read TGTGCCTGGAACGTAATAGCTAATTCACCCCTCCACTTT.

A note on this clone: The sample contains more than one DNA sequence encoding this CDR3. The chain recombines TRBV6-5 with TRBJ1-5; TRBD1 is a possible D gene (5 bases). Trimming took 6 bases from V and 5 from J, leaving 11 bases between them. The CDR3 totals 13 residues. From germline, CDR1 is MNHEY and CDR2 SVGAGI. CDR3 protein: CASSGGPYQPQHF. CDR3 nucleotide sequence: TGTGCCAGCAGCGGGGGTCCCTATCAGCCCCAGCATTTT.

The chain uses TRBV28 and TRBJ1-1; D not certain. CDR1 is MDHEN, CDR2 SYDVKM, per germline. Trimming took 5 bases from V and 4 from J, leaving 14 bases between them. This CDR3 has 14 amino acids. The CDR3 bases are TGTGCCAGCAGTCCGAAGATCAAAGGCACTGAAGCTTTCTTT. Translation: CASSPKIKGTEAFF.

V gene TRBV7-2 combines with J gene TRBJ1-5; D call uncertain. Germline V gives CDR1 SGHTA, CDR2 FQGNSA. Trimming stripped 2 bases from V and 5 bases from J, with 7 bases between. There are 13 residues in the CDR3. This CDR3 reads CASSLQEDQPQHF. CDR3 coding DNA: TGTGCCAGCAGCTTACAAGAAGATCAGCCCCAGCATTTT.

This clone showed up just once. V is TRBV13 and J is TRBJ1-1, with D possibly TRBD1 on 5 matching bases. CDR1 and CDR2 from the germline V gene are PRHDT and FYEKMQ (reference sequence). The CDR3 covers 15 residues. Trimming cost V 5 bases and J 3 bases, with 16 bases left between them. The CDR3 bases are TGTGCCAGCAGCCGGCGGGGGGGAAGAGACACTGAAGCTTTCTTT. Residues: CASSRRGGRDTEAFF.

With regard to this clone: Other DNA sequences in this specimen translate into the identical CDR3. The rearrangement uses TRBV6-5 and TRBJ1-1, with D possibly TRBD1 on 5 matching bases. The CDR3 spans 14 residues. CDR1 is MNHEY, CDR2 SVGAGI, per germline. Trimming removed 0 bases from V and 1 base from J, with 6 bases in between. The CDR3 sequence is CASSYSGGNTEAFF. The CDR3 DNA reads TGTGCCAGCAGTTACTCGGGGGGGAACACTGAAGCTTTCTTT.

The chain carries TRBV5-5 and TRBJ1-2; TRBD1 might be the D (6 bases). The CDR3 contains 13 residues. Trimming stripped 2 bases from V and 4 bases from J, with 9 bases between. Germline values: CDR1 SGHKS, CDR2 YYEKEE (reference sequence). The CDR3 DNA reads TGTGCCAGCAGCTTACAACAGGGCTATGGCTACACCTTC. Protein product: CASSLQQGYGYTF.

This chain connects TRBV2 to TRBJ2-3, with TRBD1 matching over 9 bases. This CDR3 comprises 16 residues. Looked up from germline, CDR1 is SNHLY and CDR2 is FYNNEI. V lost 4 bases to trimming and J lost 3 bases; unmatched junction nucleotides: 8. CDR3 loop: CASSAPGQGKTDTQYF. CDR3 nucleotides: TGTGCCAGCAGTGCACCGGGACAGGGAAAAACAGATACGCAGTATTTT.

This clone was seen more than once but under ten times. The chain employs TRBV4-1 and TRBJ2-5, with D possibly being TRBD1 or TRBD2 (6 bases each). Trimming shortened V by 1 base and J by 4 bases, and 16 bases separated the two germline ends. The CDR3 is 16 residues long. Germline assignment: CDR1 MGHRA and CDR2 YSYEKL. CDR3 in DNA: TGCGCCAGCAGCCAAGTGTGGGCACAGGGAGGAGAGACCCAGTACTTC. Translation: CASSQVWAQGGETQYF.

This chain links TRBV5-1 with TRBJ1-5; TRBD1 aligns across 9 bases. The ends lost 4 bases at V and 5 bases at J; junction bases unmatched: 7. The CDR3 is 15 residues long. The germline V gene encodes CDR1 SGHRS and CDR2 YFSETQ. CDR3 protein: CASSTGTGSYQPQHF. The DNA of the CDR3 is TGCGCCAGCAGCACCGGGACAGGGTCCTATCAGCCCCAGCATTTT.

The V call is TRBV25-1, the J call TRBJ1-3; D is uncertain. Trimming took off 8 bases at V and 0 bases at J, with 20 bases between the two ends. The CDR3 runs 17 residues. Germline V lookup: CDR1 MGHDK, CDR2 SYGVNS. CDR3 DNA: TGTGCCAGCTCGGAGGCCCCAGGACCTGACTCTGGAAACACCATATATTTT. This gives the protein CASSEAPGPDSGNTIYF.

The CDR3 DNA reads TGTGCCAGCAGTACCGGGGGGTACCTCGGGACAGGTGGGGAGACCCAGTACTTC. Translated: CASSTGGYLGTGGETQYF. The chain has TRBV7-2 and TRBJ2-5; perhaps TRBD1 as D (8 bases). From germline, CDR1 is SGHTA and CDR2 FQGNSA. This CDR3 spans 18 amino acids. V was pared by 6 bases and J by 5 bases, with 28 bases between.

The V gene is TRBV6-6, the J gene TRBJ2-5; TRBD1 agrees at 9 bases. The V gene end was trimmed by 4 bases and the J gene end by 5 bases; junction bases not matched to a gene: 2. The germline gives CDR1 MNHNY, CDR2 SVGAGI (reference sequence). CDR3 length: 13 residues. The CDR3 DNA sequence: TGTGCCAGCAGTTCGACAGGGGGGGAGACCCAGTACTTC. Its protein is CASSSTGGETQYF.

This chain uses TRBV6-5 with TRBJ2-6, with 7 bases lining up with TRBD2. V lost 8 bases, J lost 2 bases, and 6 bases stayed unmatched. Per germline, CDR1 MNHEY and CDR2 SVGAGI. This CDR3 spans 15 amino acids. The CDR3 loop reads CASDHAGAGANVLTF. Written as DNA, the CDR3 is TGTGCCAGCGACCACGCGGGGGCTGGGGCCAACGTCCTGACTTTC.

This clone was counted only a few times. The chain recombines TRBV28 with TRBJ1-3; D perhaps matches TRBD1 (6 bases). The CDR3 runs to 14 residues. With 7 bases removed from V and 8 bases from J, the gap between germline ends came to 18 bases. Germline CDR1 and CDR2: MDHEN and SYDVKM. CDR3: CASKDGGHGDTIYF. The CDR3 DNA reads as TGTGCCAGCAAGGATGGGGGGCACGGGGACACCATATATTTT.

This chain uses TRBV5-1 with TRBJ2-7; D may be TRBD2 (6 bases). The V gene's germline CDR1 is SGHRS and CDR2 YFSETQ. CDR3 size: 13 residues. V was shortened by 3 bases and J by 3 bases, with 10 bases between the two germline ends. The CDR3 spells CASSSYSGYEQYF. In nucleotides, the CDR3 is TGCGCCAGCAGCTCGTATAGCGGCTACGAGCAGTACTTC. The complete variable domain, with remaining parts taken from reference TRBV5-1 and TRBJ2-7, reads KAGVTQTPRYLIKTRGQQVTLSCSPISGHRSVSWYQQTPGQGLQFLFEYFSETQRNKGNFPGRFSGRQFSNSRSEMNVSTLELGDSALYLCASSSYSGYEQYFGPGTRLTVT.

This clone has a handful of counts. The chain couples TRBV19 to TRBJ1-1, with D unresolved. The V gene's germline CDR1 is LNHDA and CDR2 SQIVND (reference sequence). The CDR3 contains 15 residues. Trimming took 5 bases from V and 5 from J, leaving 18 bases between them. The CDR3 bases are TGTGCCAGTAGTCCAGACCACATTGAGCAAACTGAAGCTTTCTTT. This translates into CASSPDHIEQTEAFF. The full variable domain, its missing parts supplied by reference TRBV19 and TRBJ1-1, is DGGITQSPKYLFRKEGQNVTLSCEQNLNHDAMYWYRQDPGQGLRLIYYSQIVNDFQKGDIAEGYSVSREKKESFPLTVTSAQKNPTAFYLCASSPDHIEQTEAFFGQGTRLTVV.

The V gene is TRBV28, the J gene TRBJ2-4; D may correspond to TRBD1 or TRBD2 (5 bases each). CDR3 size: 14 residues. Germline V gene sequence: CDR1 MDHEN, CDR2 SYDVKM. Trimming pared 7 bases from V and 4 bases from J, leaving 14 bases between. Here the CDR3 reads CASTQSGQKNIQYF. The CDR3 DNA is TGTGCCAGCACCCAATCGGGGCAGAAAAACATTCAGTACTTC.

Of note for this clone: Additional DNA sequences in this sample encode the identical CDR3. The V gene is TRBV10-3, the J gene TRBJ1-5, with D maybe TRBD1 (5 bases). Germline CDR1 ENHRY, CDR2 SYGVKD. The CDR3 extends over 13 amino acids. The V end lost 4 bases, the J end lost 4 bases, and 8 bases lay between the germline ends. CDR3 nucleotide sequence: TGTGCCATCAGTGCGGAGGGGAATCAGCCCCAGCATTTT. Translating it yields CAISAEGNQPQHF.

The V and J genes are TRBV19 and TRBJ1-4; D is undetermined. Trimming took off 7 bases at V and 5 bases at J, with 11 bases between the two ends. The CDR3 sequence is 13 residues long. Germline V gives CDR1 LNHDA, CDR2 SQIVND (reference sequence). CDR3 sequence (DNA): TGTGCCAGTAACCCGACCGGGAATGAAAAACTGTTTTTT. It is translated as CASNPTGNEKLFF.

In DNA, the CDR3 is TGTGCCAGCAGCCGGCCTAATGCTCGTACGCAGTATTTT. As protein: CASSRPNARTQYF. V usage is TRBV14 and J usage is TRBJ2-3; no reliable D call. This CDR3 is built from 13 residues. CDR1 is SGHDN, CDR2 FVKESK, per germline. The ends were cut back, 4 bases at V and 8 bases at J, with 13 bases in the middle. Full variable domain (outside the CDR3, taken from reference TRBV14 and TRBJ2-3): EAGVTQFPSHSVIEKGQTVTLRCDPISGHDNLYWYRRVMGKEIKFLLHFVKESKQDESGMPNNRFLAERTGGTYSTLKVQPAELEDSGVYFCASSRPNARTQYFGPGTRLTVL.